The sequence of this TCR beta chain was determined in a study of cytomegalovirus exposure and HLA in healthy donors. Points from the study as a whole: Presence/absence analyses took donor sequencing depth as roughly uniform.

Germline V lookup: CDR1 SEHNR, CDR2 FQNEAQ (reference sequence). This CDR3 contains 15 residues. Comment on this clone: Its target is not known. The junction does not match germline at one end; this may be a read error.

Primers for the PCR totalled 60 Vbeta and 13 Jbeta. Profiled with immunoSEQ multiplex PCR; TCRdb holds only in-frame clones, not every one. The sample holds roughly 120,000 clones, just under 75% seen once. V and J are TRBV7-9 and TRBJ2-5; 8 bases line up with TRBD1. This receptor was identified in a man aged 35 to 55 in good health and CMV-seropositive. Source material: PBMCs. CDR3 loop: CSSSRPNRGMETQYF. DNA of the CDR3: TGTTCCAGCAGCCGACCGAACAGGGGGATGGAGACCCAGTACTTC.